The T cell receptor (beta chain) described here comes from a study of shared clonotypes between healthy human individuals. V lost 5 bases, J lost 4 bases, and 7 bases stayed unmatched. The CDR3 length is 14 residues. Looked up from germline, CDR1 is LGHNT and CDR2 is FRNRAP. This clone turned up a few times. The data were produced by immunoSEQ multiplex PCR, yet TCRdb's version contains in-frame clones alone and is incomplete. Seen here are about 490,000 clones, 76% observed once, and the top ten hold over 10%. The sample consisted of PBMCs. The TCR comes from a woman between 40 and 55 years old in good health. Some clones in this sample may be carry-over from other donors' samples. The chain carries TRBV12-5 and TRBJ1-2; 7 bases line up with TRBD1. The CDR3 here is CASGPGTAFYGYTF. For the CDR3, the DNA is TGTGCTAGTGGTCCGGGGACAGCCTTCTATGGCTACACCTTC. Using reference TRBV12-5 and TRBJ1-2 for the parts outside the CDR3, the full variable domain is DARVTQTPRHKVTEMGQEVTMRCQPILGHNTVFWYRQTMMQGLELLAYFRNRAPLDDSGMPKDRFSAEMPDATLATLKIQPSEPRDSAVYFCASGPGTAFYGYTFGSGTRLTVV.